The T cell receptor (beta chain) under discussion was sequenced for a study of cytomegalovirus exposure and HLA in healthy donors. General study results and limits: Judged likely to be a sequencing artifact was a cluster of highly shared sequence variants. Earlier analysis looked at TCR beta V segments, and most were productive about 87% or about 30% of the time. As a later analysis showed, a missense DCLRE1C variant was linked to trimming of TCR beta V- and J-genes.

Points on this clone: Its cognate antigen is unknown.

The PCR ran on 60 Vbeta and 13 Jbeta primers. The method was immunoSEQ multiplex PCR; TCRdb's version includes in-frame clones alone and lacks a portion of them. The sample has 50,000 to 70,000 clones, approximately 83% seen once; the top ten hold 1.6%. The clonotype was recovered from a human donor in good health. The sequenced sample was PBMCs.

CDR3 in amino acids: CASSYRDQHYEQYF. The DNA of the CDR3 is TGTGCCAGCAGTTACCGGGATCAGCACTACGAGCAGTACTTC. The chain carries TRBV6-5 and TRBJ2-7; tentatively, D is TRBD2 (5 bases). This CDR3 is built from 14 residues. V gave up 2 bases and J gave up 3 bases, with 11 bases separating them. The V gene's germline CDR1 is MNHEY and CDR2 SVGAGI.